This is a list of T cell receptor beta chains from one sample in a study of technical replicates of blood from a handful of donors. Measured with immunoSEQ multiplex PCR; TCRdb has only the in-frame clones, and not every one. The sample holds around 85,000 clones, approximately 94% seen once. The sample consisted of T cells isolated from PBMCs. The receptor source for this set is a human donor in good health. Both conserved end residues are part of each CDR3. The D gene is left open where the match is weak. Only part of the rows carry a size: once, few, many, or a class if the clone is expanded.

d_call: TRBD1
v_call: TRBV6-6
j_call: TRBJ2-1
clone_size: .
cdr3_aa: CASSRRDSYNEQFF

d_call: TRBD1
v_call: TRBV7-2
j_call: TRBJ1-2
clone_size: .
cdr3_aa: CASSLTGEGRGYNYGYTF

d_call: .
v_call: TRBV28
j_call: TRBJ2-7
clone_size: .
cdr3_aa: CASSLRGMWGAGQYF

d_call: .
v_call: TRBV5-1
j_call: TRBJ1-5
clone_size: once
cdr3_aa: CASSPGTLSNQPQHF

d_call: TRBD1
v_call: TRBV11-2
j_call: TRBJ1-4
clone_size: .
cdr3_aa: CASSLGRQGAPEKLFF

d_call: .
v_call: TRBV4-1
j_call: TRBJ2-1
clone_size: .
cdr3_aa: CASSRLLAGNEQFF

d_call: TRBD1
v_call: TRBV7-9
j_call: TRBJ1-4
clone_size: .
cdr3_aa: CASSRSGDRVETNEKLFF

d_call: TRBD1
v_call: TRBV10-2
j_call: TRBJ1-1
clone_size: .
cdr3_aa: CAPGTGYGRAFF

d_call: TRBD1
v_call: TRBV6-6
j_call: TRBJ1-5
clone_size: once
cdr3_aa: CASKDGQGQPQHF

d_call: TRBD1
v_call: TRBV5-1
j_call: TRBJ2-7
clone_size: .
cdr3_aa: CASSLGPLRDRGYIPYEQYF

d_call: .
v_call: TRBV29-1
j_call: TRBJ2-7
clone_size: .
cdr3_aa: CSVETSGQSYEQYF

d_call: TRBD2
v_call: TRBV9
j_call: TRBJ2-7
clone_size: .
cdr3_aa: CASSVAGGGYEQYF

d_call: .
v_call: TRBV28
j_call: TRBJ1-5
clone_size: .
cdr3_aa: CASSLKLFGNQPQHF

d_call: TRBD1
v_call: TRBV5-1
j_call: TRBJ1-2
clone_size: .
cdr3_aa: CASRSGQAQSLYGYTF

d_call: TRBD2
v_call: TRBV2
j_call: TRBJ2-1
clone_size: .
cdr3_aa: CASSPGGTSPYNEQFF

d_call: .
v_call: TRBV5-1
j_call: TRBJ1-2
clone_size: .
cdr3_aa: CASSLAAGKNYGYTF

d_call: TRBD1
v_call: TRBV18
j_call: TRBJ2-2
clone_size: .
cdr3_aa: CASSPPPGQHTGELFF

d_call: .
v_call: TRBV9
j_call: TRBJ2-7
clone_size: once
cdr3_aa: CASSVGPMGGLSYEQYF

d_call: .
v_call: TRBV14
j_call: TRBJ2-7
clone_size: .
cdr3_aa: CASSPLPDTVIYEQYF

d_call: .
v_call: TRBV5-6
j_call: TRBJ1-2
clone_size: .
cdr3_aa: CASSFITGSRFTF

d_call: .
v_call: TRBV21-1
j_call: TRBJ1-5
clone_size: .
cdr3_aa: CMHRASNQPQHF

d_call: .
v_call: TRBV2
j_call: TRBJ1-2
clone_size: .
cdr3_aa: CASSDRGYGYTF

d_call: .
v_call: TRBV29-1
j_call: TRBJ1-1
clone_size: once
cdr3_aa: CSVKSRYGTEAFF

d_call: TRBD1
v_call: TRBV27
j_call: TRBJ2-7
clone_size: .
cdr3_aa: CASSLSYTGQSYEQYF

d_call: .
v_call: TRBV30
j_call: TRBJ2-1
clone_size: .
cdr3_aa: CAWTGSSYNEQFF

d_call: TRBD2
v_call: TRBV19
j_call: TRBJ2-1
clone_size: .
cdr3_aa: CARPTSGFLMEAYNEQFF

d_call: .
v_call: TRBV18
j_call: TRBJ2-6
clone_size: .
cdr3_aa: CASSPGGSSGANVLTF

d_call: .
v_call: TRBV5-1
j_call: TRBJ1-1
clone_size: once
cdr3_aa: CASSLAGGRNTEAFF

d_call: .
v_call: TRBV19
j_call: TRBJ1-1
clone_size: .
cdr3_aa: CASSRVNTEAFF

d_call: .
v_call: TRBV2
j_call: TRBJ2-4
clone_size: .
cdr3_aa: CASSDTTGLGNIQYF

d_call: .
v_call: TRBV2
j_call: TRBJ2-1
clone_size: .
cdr3_aa: CASEMPQAGSYNEQFF

d_call: TRBD1
v_call: TRBV5-1
j_call: TRBJ1-1
clone_size: .
cdr3_aa: CASSLGQGWVMNTEAFF

d_call: .
v_call: TRBV11-3
j_call: TRBJ2-1
clone_size: once
cdr3_aa: CASSLGGSYNEQFF

d_call: TRBD1
v_call: TRBV4-1
j_call: TRBJ2-1
clone_size: .
cdr3_aa: CASSRGGTGLNEQFF

d_call: TRBD2
v_call: TRBV5-1
j_call: TRBJ2-1
clone_size: .
cdr3_aa: CASSQGLGLNEQFF

d_call: TRBD1
v_call: TRBV5-1
j_call: TRBJ1-1
clone_size: .
cdr3_aa: CASSLAGGGGTEAFF

d_call: TRBD2
v_call: TRBV6-1
j_call: TRBJ2-7
clone_size: .
cdr3_aa: CASSDPASGNYEQYF

d_call: .
v_call: TRBV10-2
j_call: TRBJ1-1
clone_size: .
cdr3_aa: CASVGGMNTEAFF

d_call: TRBD2
v_call: TRBV9
j_call: TRBJ2-7
clone_size: .
cdr3_aa: CASSSQRGGDNEQYF

d_call: TRBD2
v_call: TRBV2
j_call: TRBJ2-5
clone_size: .
cdr3_aa: CASSGPSGAQETQYF

d_call: TRBD2
v_call: TRBV4-1
j_call: TRBJ2-5
clone_size: .
cdr3_aa: CASSQNGLAWETQYF

d_call: .
v_call: TRBV11-2
j_call: TRBJ2-1
clone_size: .
cdr3_aa: CASSLGTTSFYNEQFF

d_call: .
v_call: TRBV5-1
j_call: TRBJ2-7
clone_size: .
cdr3_aa: CASSLGLRPADYEQYF

d_call: TRBD1
v_call: TRBV2
j_call: TRBJ2-2
clone_size: .
cdr3_aa: CASSEVIGTGHTGELFF

d_call: .
v_call: TRBV6-5
j_call: TRBJ1-1
clone_size: .
cdr3_aa: CASNGWRTEAFF

d_call: .
v_call: TRBV29-1
j_call: TRBJ2-2
clone_size: .
cdr3_aa: CSAYEGYHTGELFF

d_call: .
v_call: TRBV5-1
j_call: TRBJ2-7
clone_size: .
cdr3_aa: CASSRLDHYEQYF

d_call: .
v_call: TRBV4-1
j_call: TRBJ2-6
clone_size: .
cdr3_aa: CASNTGTGANVLTF

d_call: .
v_call: TRBV15
j_call: TRBJ2-1
clone_size: .
cdr3_aa: CATRSSDNEQFF

d_call: TRBD2
v_call: TRBV6-1
j_call: TRBJ2-1
clone_size: once
cdr3_aa: CASSDAAAGGPNEQFF

d_call: .
v_call: TRBV30
j_call: TRBJ2-7
clone_size: .
cdr3_aa: CAWKAVYEQYF

d_call: TRBD2
v_call: TRBV28
j_call: TRBJ2-3
clone_size: .
cdr3_aa: CASSLAGGPDTQYF

d_call: TRBD2
v_call: TRBV7-2
j_call: TRBJ2-3
clone_size: .
cdr3_aa: CASSYGLAGGPASTDTQYF

d_call: TRBD1
v_call: TRBV28
j_call: TRBJ2-7
clone_size: once
cdr3_aa: CASSSQGAVNEQYF

d_call: .
v_call: TRBV7-7
j_call: TRBJ2-7
clone_size: .
cdr3_aa: CASSPGAGEGYEQYF

d_call: .
v_call: TRBV2
j_call: TRBJ1-1
clone_size: .
cdr3_aa: CASMRGMNTEAFF

d_call: TRBD2
v_call: TRBV6-4
j_call: TRBJ2-1
clone_size: .
cdr3_aa: CASSRGLAGGPNNEQFF

d_call: .
v_call: TRBV4-2
j_call: TRBJ2-7
clone_size: .
cdr3_aa: CASTTDWESYEQYF